Listed below are T cell receptor beta chains from one sample, sequenced in a study of blood T cell repertoires in COVID-19. TCRdb's copy holds only in-frame clones and misses some; the assay was immunoSEQ multiplex PCR. The profile shows about 78,000 clones, about 93% of them singletons. Sequencing was done on a sample of peripheral blood. The receptors derive from a woman older than 75 with acute or convalescent COVID-19. Both conserved end residues are part of each CDR3. Fields, in order: V gene, clone size, D gene, J gene, CDR3 protein, CDR3 DNA. A D gene is named only where the DNA matches it firmly. Not every row has a clone size; where given, it reads once, few, many or a size class.

>TRBV5-1|.|TRBD1|TRBJ2-7
CASSLAGTGASYEQYF
TGCGCCAGCAGCTTGGCCGGGACAGGGGCTTCCTACGAGCAGTACTTC
>TRBV7-9|.|.|TRBJ2-1
CASSLRGAGYNEQFF
TGTGCCAGCAGCCTCCGGGGGGCGGGGTACAATGAGCAGTTCTTC
>TRBV19|.|.|TRBJ2-2
CASRLGGYTGELFF
TGTGCCAGTAGACTCGGGGGATACACCGGGGAGCTGTTTTTT
>TRBV3-1/TRBV3-2|.|.|TRBJ1-1
CASSPGRSGAFF
TGTGCCAGCAGCCCCGGTAGATCCGGAGCTTTCTTT
>TRBV20-1|.|.|TRBJ2-5
CSASRFGAQETQYF
TGCAGTGCTAGTCGGTTTGGGGCTCAAGAGACCCAGTACTTC
>TRBV9|.|TRBD1|TRBJ1-6
CASSSGQGSPLHF
TGTGCCAGCAGCTCGGGACAGGGGTCACCCCTCCACTTT
>TRBV5-1|.|.|TRBJ2-5
CASSSGIWETQYF
TGCGCCAGCAGCTCAGGGATTTGGGAGACCCAGTACTTC
>TRBV2|few|.|TRBJ1-5
CASSLGRGDQPQHF
TGTGCCAGCAGCCTGGGGAGGGGGGATCAGCCCCAGCATTTT
>TRBV15|.|.|TRBJ2-2
CATSRVGRDTGELFF
TGTGCCACCAGCAGAGTGGGCAGGGACACCGGGGAGCTGTTTTTT
>TRBV9|.|.|TRBJ2-6
CASSASTGTSGANVLTF
TGTGCCAGCAGCGCCTCAACAGGGACCTCTGGGGCCAACGTCCTGACTTTC